The 8 T cell receptor beta chains given below trace back to one sample, sequenced in a study of blood T cell repertoires in COVID-19. Sequenced by immunoSEQ multiplex PCR; TCRdb stores in-frame clones only, minus some. The sample contains about 190,000 clones, roughly nine tenths of which appear only once. The sequenced sample was peripheral blood. The source is a man aged 25 to 40 with acute or convalescent COVID-19.

The V and J genes are TRBV2 and TRBJ2-1; D not certain. Trimming shortened V by 4 bases and J by 2 bases, and 6 bases separated the two germline ends. This CDR3 has 13 amino acids. Germline V gene sequence: CDR1 SNHLY, CDR2 FYNNEI. The CDR3 sequence: CASSGIAYNEQFF. CDR3 bases: TGTGCCAGCAGTGGAATAGCCTACAATGAGCAGTTCTTC.

The CDR3 reads CASSQAWGGYEQYF. The CDR3 DNA sequence: TGTGCCAGCAGCCAAGCCTGGGGGGGTTACGAGCAGTACTTC. The chain recombines TRBV7-6 with TRBJ2-7, with 7 bases that match TRBD2. The CDR3 covers 14 residues. Losses at the gene ends were 5 bases for V and 4 bases for J; bases not matched to a gene: 8. Germline V lookup: CDR1 SGHVS, CDR2 FNYEAQ.

V usage is TRBV16 and J usage is TRBJ1-3; tentative D call: TRBD1 (5 bases). Looked up from germline, CDR1 is KGHSY and CDR2 is FQNENV. Deletions cut 4 bases from V and 0 bases from J, with 16 bases between. The CDR3 has 17 residues. The CDR3 nucleotides read TGTGCCAGCAGCCTCAATGCCAGGGCGATCTCTGGAAACACCATATATTTT. Translated, it gives CASSLNARAISGNTIYF.

This clone was counted a few times. The genes are TRBV30 and TRBJ2-1, with TRBD2 identical over 9 bases. The CDR3 sequence is 13 residues long. After removal of 4 bases from V and 5 bases from J, the junction contained 3 bases not matched to a gene. Germline-derived CDR1 and CDR2 are GTSNPN and SVGIG (reference sequence). This CDR3 is CAWMGLANNEQFF. The CDR3 DNA reads TGTGCCTGGATGGGACTAGCTAACAATGAGCAGTTCTTC.

V and J are TRBV6-5 and TRBJ2-5, with TRBD2 matching 11 bases. The V segment lost 6 bases and the J segment 1 base; nucleotides outside the gene matches: 1. The CDR3 consists of 14 residues. Germline CDR1 MNHEY, CDR2 SVGAGI. CDR3 DNA: TGTGCCAGCAGACTAGCGGGGGCCCAAGAGACCCAGTACTTC. Amino acid sequence: CASRLAGAQETQYF.

This clone was seen only once. The CDR3 nucleotides read TGTGCCAGCAGCAGACAGGGGAGCTCTGGAAACACCATATATTTT. This encodes CASSRQGSSGNTIYF. The chain couples TRBV5-4 to TRBJ1-3, with 8 bases that match TRBD1. The V gene's germline CDR1 is SGHNT and CDR2 YYREEE (reference sequence). This CDR3 comprises 15 residues. Trimming took 4 bases from V and 0 from J; bases not matched to a gene: 3.

The chain recombines TRBV7-9 with TRBJ1-6, with TRBD1 identical over 9 bases. The CDR3 loop spans 14 amino acids. Germline assignment: CDR1 SEHNR and CDR2 FQNEAQ (reference sequence). Germline trimming cut 4 bases from V and 7 bases from J; bases unmatched to any gene: 2. The CDR3 sequence: CASSSGTGNSPLHF. CDR3 nucleotide sequence: TGTGCCAGCAGCTCCGGGACAGGGAATTCACCCCTCCACTTT.

CDR3 in DNA: TGTGCCAGCTCACCCAGGGGTGGTGATTCACCCCTCCACTTT. Translation gives CASSPRGGDSPLHF. The rearrangement joins TRBV18 to TRBJ1-6; D may be TRBD1 (6 bases). Germline-derived CDR1 and CDR2 are KGHSH and LQKENI. V lost 3 bases and J lost 8, with 11 bases in between. The CDR3 covers 14 residues.